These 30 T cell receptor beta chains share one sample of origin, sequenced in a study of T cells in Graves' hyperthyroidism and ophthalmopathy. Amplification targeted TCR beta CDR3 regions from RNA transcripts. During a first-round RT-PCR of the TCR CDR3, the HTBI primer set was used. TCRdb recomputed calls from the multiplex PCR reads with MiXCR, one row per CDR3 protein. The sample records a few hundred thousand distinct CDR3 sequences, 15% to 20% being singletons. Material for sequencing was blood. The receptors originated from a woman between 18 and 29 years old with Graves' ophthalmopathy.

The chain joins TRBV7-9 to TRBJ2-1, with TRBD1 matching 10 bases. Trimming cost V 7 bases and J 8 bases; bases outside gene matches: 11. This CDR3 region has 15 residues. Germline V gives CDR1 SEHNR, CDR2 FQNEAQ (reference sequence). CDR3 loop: CASNSRDRGTDEQFF. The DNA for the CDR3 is TGTGCCAGCAATAGCCGGGACAGGGGAACGGATGAGCAGTTCTTC. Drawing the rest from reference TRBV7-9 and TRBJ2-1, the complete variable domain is DTGVSQNPRHKITKRGQNVTFRCDPISEHNRLYWYRQTLGQGPEFLTYFQNEAQLEKSRLLSDRFSAERPKGSFSTLEIQRTEQGDSAMYLCASNSRDRGTDEQFFGPGTRLTVL.

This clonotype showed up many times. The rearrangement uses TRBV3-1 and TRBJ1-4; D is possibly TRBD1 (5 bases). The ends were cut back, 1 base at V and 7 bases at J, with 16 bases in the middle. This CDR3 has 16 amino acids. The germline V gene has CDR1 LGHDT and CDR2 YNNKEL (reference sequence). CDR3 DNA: TGTGCCAGCAGCCAAGGGGGACGCCTAAGTGGTGAAAAACTGTTTTTT. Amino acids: CASSQGGRLSGEKLFF.

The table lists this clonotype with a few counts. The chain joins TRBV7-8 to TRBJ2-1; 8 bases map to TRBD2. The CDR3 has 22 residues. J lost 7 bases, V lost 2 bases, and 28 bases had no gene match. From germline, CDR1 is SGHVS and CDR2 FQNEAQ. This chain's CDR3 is CASSLPLSLSTSGSPGGNEQFF. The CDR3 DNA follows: TGTGCCAGCAGCTTACCCCTTTCACTGTCAACTAGCGGAAGCCCCGGGGGGAATGAGCAGTTCTTC.

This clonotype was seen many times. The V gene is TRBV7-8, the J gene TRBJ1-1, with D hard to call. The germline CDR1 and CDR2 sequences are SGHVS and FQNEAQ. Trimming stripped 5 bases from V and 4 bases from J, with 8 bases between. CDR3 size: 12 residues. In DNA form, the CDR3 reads TGTGCCAGCAGCCATGATCGCACTGAAGCTTTCTTT. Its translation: CASSHDRTEAFF.

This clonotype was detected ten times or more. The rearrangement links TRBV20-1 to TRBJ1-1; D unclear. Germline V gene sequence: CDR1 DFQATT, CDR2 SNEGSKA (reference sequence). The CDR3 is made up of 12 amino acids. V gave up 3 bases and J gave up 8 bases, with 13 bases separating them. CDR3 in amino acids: CSARDSQYEAFF. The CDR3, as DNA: TGCAGTGCTAGGGATTCGCAGTACGAAGCTTTCTTT.

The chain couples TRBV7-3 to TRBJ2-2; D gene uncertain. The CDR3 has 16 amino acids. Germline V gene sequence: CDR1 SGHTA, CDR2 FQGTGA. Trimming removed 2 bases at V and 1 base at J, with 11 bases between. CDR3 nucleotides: TGTGCCAGCAGCTTAGTCCCGACAATGAACACCGGGGAGCTGTTTTTT. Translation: CASSLVPTMNTGELFF.

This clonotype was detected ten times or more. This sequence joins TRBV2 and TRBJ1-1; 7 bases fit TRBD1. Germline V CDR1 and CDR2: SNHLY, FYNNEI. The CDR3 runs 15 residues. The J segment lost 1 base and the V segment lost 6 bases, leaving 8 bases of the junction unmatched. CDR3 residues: CASSVEGTANTEAFF. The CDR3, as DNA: TGTGCCAGCAGCGTGGAAGGGACAGCGAACACTGAAGCTTTCTTT.

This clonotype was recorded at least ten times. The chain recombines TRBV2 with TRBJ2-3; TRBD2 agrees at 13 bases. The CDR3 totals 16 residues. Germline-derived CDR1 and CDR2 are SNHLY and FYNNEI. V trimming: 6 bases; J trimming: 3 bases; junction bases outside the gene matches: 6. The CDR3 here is CASSQGLAGATDTQYF. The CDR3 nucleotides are TGTGCCAGCAGCCAAGGACTAGCGGGGGCAACAGATACGCAGTATTTT.

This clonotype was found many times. The CDR3 DNA reads TGTGCCAGCAGCTTAGAGCGGATCAGCTCCTACAATGAGCAGTTCTTC. This encodes CASSLERISSYNEQFF. The chain couples TRBV11-1 to TRBJ2-1, with a tentative D call TRBD2 (5 bases). Trimming shortened V by 1 base and J by 0 bases, and 10 bases separated the two germline ends. Germline loops: CDR1 SGHAT, CDR2 FQDESV (reference sequence). The CDR3 is 16 amino acids.

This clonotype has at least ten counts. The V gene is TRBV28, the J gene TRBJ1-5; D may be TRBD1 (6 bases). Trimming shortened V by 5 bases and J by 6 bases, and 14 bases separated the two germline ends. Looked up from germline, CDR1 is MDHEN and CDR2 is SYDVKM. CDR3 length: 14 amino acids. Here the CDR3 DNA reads TGTGCCAGCAGTCCCGGGACAACCGCTCAGCCCCAGCATTTT. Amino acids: CASSPGTTAQPQHF.

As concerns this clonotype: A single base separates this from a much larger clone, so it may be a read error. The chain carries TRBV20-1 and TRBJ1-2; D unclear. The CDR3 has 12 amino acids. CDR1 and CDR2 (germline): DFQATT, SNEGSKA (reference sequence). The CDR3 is CSVRWRTDGYTF. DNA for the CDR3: TGCAGTGTTAGATGGCGGACGGATGGCTACACCTTC.

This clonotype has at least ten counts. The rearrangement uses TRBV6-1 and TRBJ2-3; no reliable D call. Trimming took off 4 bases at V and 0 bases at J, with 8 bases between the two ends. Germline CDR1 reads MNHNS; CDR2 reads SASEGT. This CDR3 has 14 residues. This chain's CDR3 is CASSAGISTDTQYF. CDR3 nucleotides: TGTGCCAGCAGTGCTGGTATCAGCACAGATACGCAGTATTTT.

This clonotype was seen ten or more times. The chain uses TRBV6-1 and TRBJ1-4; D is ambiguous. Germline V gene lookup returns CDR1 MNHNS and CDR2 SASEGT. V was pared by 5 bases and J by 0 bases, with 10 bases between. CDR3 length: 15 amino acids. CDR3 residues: CASSYSGPTNEKLFF. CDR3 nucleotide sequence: TGTGCCAGCAGTTATTCAGGCCCAACTAATGAAAAACTGTTTTTT.

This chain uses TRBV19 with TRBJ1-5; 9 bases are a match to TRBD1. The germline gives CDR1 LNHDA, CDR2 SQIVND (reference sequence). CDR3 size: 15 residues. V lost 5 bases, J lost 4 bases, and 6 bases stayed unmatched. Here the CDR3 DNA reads TGTGCCAGTAGTCGGCCGGGACAGGGAAATCAGCCCCAGCATTTT. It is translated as CASSRPGQGNQPQHF.

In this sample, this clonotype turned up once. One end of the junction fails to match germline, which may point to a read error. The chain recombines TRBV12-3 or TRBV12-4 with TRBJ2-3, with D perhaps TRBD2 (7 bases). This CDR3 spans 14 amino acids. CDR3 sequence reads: CASSIGGPTDAQYF. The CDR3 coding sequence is TGTGCCAGCAGTATCGGGGGGCCCACAGATGCGCAGTATTTT.

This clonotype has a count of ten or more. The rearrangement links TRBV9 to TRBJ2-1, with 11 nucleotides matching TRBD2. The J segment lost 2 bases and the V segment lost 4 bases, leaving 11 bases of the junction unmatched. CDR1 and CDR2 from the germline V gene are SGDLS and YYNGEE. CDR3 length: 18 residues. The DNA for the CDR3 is TGTGCCAGCAGCACCCCTAGACTAGCGGGAACCCCCTACAATGAGCAGTTCTTC. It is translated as CASSTPRLAGTPYNEQFF.

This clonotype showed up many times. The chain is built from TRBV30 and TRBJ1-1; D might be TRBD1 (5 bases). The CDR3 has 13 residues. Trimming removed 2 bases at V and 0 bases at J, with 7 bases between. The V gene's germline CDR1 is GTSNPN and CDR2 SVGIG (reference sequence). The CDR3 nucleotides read TGTGCCTGGAGTCGGGACTTGAACACTGAAGCTTTCTTT. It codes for CAWSRDLNTEAFF.

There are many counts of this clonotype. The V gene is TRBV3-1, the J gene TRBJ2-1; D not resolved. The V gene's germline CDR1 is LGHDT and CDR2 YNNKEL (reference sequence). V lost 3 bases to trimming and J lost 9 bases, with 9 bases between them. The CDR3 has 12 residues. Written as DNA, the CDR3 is TGTGCCAGCAGCCAGCCCCCCTCTGAGCAGTTCTTC. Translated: CASSQPPSEQFF.

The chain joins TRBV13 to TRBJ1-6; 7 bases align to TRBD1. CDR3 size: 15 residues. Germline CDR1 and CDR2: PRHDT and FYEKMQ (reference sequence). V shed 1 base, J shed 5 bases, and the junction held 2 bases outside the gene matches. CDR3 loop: CASSLDRGNNSPLHF. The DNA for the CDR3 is TGTGCCAGCAGCTTAGACAGGGGTAATAATTCACCCCTCCACTTT.

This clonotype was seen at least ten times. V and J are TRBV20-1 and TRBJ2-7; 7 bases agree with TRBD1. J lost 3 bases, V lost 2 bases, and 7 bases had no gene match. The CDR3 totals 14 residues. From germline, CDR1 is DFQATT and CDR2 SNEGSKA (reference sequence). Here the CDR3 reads CSARPRDSLYEQYF. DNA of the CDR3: TGCAGTGCTAGACCCCGGGACAGCCTCTACGAGCAGTACTTC.

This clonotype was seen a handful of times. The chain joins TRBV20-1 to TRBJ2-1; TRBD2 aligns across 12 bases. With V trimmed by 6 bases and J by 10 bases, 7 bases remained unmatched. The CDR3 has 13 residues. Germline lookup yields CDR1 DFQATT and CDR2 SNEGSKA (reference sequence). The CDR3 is CSAPGTSGPEQFF. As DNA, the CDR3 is TGCAGTGCGCCCGGGACTAGCGGGCCAGAGCAGTTCTTC.

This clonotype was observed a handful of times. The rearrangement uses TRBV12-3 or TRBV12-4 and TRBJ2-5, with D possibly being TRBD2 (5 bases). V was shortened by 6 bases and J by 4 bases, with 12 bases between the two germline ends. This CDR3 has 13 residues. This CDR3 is CASSPGIPETQYF. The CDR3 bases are TGTGCCAGCAGCCCCGGGATTCCAGAGACCCAGTACTTC.

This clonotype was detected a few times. CDR3 sequence reads: CASSLLGDRAEKLFF. CDR3 coding DNA: TGTGCCAGCAGTTTACTTGGGGACAGGGCTGAAAAACTGTTTTTT. The chain uses TRBV27 and TRBJ1-4; TRBD1 aligns across 9 bases. With V trimmed by 2 bases and J by 7 bases, 5 bases remained unmatched. The CDR3 sequence is 15 residues long. The germline V gene encodes CDR1 MNHEY and CDR2 SMNVEV (reference sequence).

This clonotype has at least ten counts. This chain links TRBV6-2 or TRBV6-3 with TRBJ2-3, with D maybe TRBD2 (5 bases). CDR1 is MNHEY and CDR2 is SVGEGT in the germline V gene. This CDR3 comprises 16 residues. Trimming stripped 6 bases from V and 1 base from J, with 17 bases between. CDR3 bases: TGTGCCAGCAGCAAACCTGGGAGTTACGGCACAGATACGCAGTATTTT. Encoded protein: CASSKPGSYGTDTQYF.

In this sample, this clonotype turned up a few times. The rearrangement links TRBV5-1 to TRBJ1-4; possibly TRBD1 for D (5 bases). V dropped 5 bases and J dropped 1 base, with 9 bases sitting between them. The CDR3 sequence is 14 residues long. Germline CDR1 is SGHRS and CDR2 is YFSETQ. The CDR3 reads CASSSGITNEKLFF. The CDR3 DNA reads TGCGCCAGCAGTTCAGGGATAACTAATGAAAAACTGTTTTTT. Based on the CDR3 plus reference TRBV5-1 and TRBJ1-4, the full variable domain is KAGVTQTPRYLIKTRGQQVTLSCSPISGHRSVSWYQQTPGQGLQFLFEYFSETQRNKGNFPGRFSGRQFSNSRSEMNVSTLELGDSALYLCASSSGITNEKLFFGSGTQLSVL.

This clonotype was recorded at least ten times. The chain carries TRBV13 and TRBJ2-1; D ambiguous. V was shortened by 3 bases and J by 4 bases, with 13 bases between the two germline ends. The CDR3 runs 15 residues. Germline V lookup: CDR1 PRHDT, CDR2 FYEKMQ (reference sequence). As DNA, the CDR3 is TGTGCCAGCAGCTTCCTCGACCCAGGATACAATGAGCAGTTCTTC. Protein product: CASSFLDPGYNEQFF.

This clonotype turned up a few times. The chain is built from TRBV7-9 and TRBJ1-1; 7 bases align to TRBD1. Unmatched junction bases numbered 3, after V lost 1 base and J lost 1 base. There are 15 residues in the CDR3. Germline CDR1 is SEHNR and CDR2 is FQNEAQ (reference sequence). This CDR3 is CASSLVTGKNTEAFF. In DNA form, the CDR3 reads TGTGCCAGCAGCTTAGTGACAGGGAAGAACACTGAAGCTTTCTTT.

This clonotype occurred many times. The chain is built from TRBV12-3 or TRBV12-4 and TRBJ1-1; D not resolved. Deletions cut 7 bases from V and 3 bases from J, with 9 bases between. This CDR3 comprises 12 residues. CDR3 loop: CASTRGDTEAFF. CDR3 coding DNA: TGTGCCAGCACCCGGGGTGACACTGAAGCTTTCTTT.

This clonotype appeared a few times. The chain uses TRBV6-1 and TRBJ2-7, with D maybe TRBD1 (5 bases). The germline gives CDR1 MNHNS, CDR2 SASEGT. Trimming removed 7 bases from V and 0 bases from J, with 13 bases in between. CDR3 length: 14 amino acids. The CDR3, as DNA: TGTGCCAGCATGGACCAGGGCCTCTCCTACGAGCAGTACTTC. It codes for CASMDQGLSYEQYF.

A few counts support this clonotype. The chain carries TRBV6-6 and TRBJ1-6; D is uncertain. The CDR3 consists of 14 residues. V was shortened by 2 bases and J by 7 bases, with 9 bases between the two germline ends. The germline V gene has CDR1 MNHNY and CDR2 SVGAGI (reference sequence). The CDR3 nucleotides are TGTGCCAGCAGTTACCCGGGGTCGAATTCACCCCTCCACTTT. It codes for CASSYPGSNSPLHF.